The rows below give T cell receptor beta chains drawn from one sample of a study of monozygotic twins with inflammatory bowel disease. TCRdb reprocessed the 5' RACE reads and stores each CDR3 protein as one record, lacking DNA. The sample spans over 200,000 distinct CDR3 sequences; the ten largest clones claim around 1.5%. Sequencing was carried out using blood. The receptor source for this set is a human donor with ulcerative colitis or Crohn's disease, or a healthy co-twin of an affected twin (not recorded which). CDR3s include the opening cysteine and the closing phenylalanine or tryptophan. Each record gives: J gene, CDR3 length, V gene, CDR3 protein.

>TRBJ1-2|14|TRBV6-6
CASSQLGQSYGYTF
>TRBJ2-3|13|TRBV20-1
CSAKTGGIDTQYF
>TRBJ2-1|16|TRBV3-1
CASSQEGQGTYNEQFF
>TRBJ2-5|14|TRBV7-9
CASSVWTDQETQYF
>TRBJ1-5|15|TRBV2
CASSERGGSNQPQHF
>TRBJ2-6|12|TRBV19
CASLTTANVLTF
>TRBJ2-1|15|TRBV4-1
CASSQDWGFYNEQFF
>TRBJ1-2|13|TRBV7-2
CASSARTVYGYTF
>TRBJ1-5|16|TRBV20-1
CSAPTVAEHSNQPQHF
>TRBJ1-1|13|TRBV27
CASSLGRGLEAFF
>TRBJ2-2|14|TRBV15
CATSSGGATGELFF
>TRBJ1-1|14|TRBV20-1
CSAARDTMNTEAFF
>TRBJ2-2|16|TRBV5-1
CASSLWGQANTGELFF
>TRBJ2-6|18|TRBV3-1
CASSQDSQGQPGANVLTF
>TRBJ1-5|15|TRBV12-3/TRBV12-4
CASSRTGGKVQPQHF
>TRBJ2-3|14|TRBV5-1
CASSAERRGDTQYF
>TRBJ1-5|13|TRBV7-9
CASSRGQNQPQHF
>TRBJ1-2|14|TRBV5-1
CASSLGPLGQSYTF
>TRBJ1-5|15|TRBV20-1
CSARRVGGDNQPQHF
>TRBJ2-2|14|TRBV13
CASSLIQGTGELVF
>TRBJ1-6|15|TRBV5-4
CASSLKTGGYSPLHF
>TRBJ2-4|11|TRBV12-3/TRBV12-4
CASSIQNIQYF
>TRBJ2-5|17|TRBV6-5
CASSYGRGQGSLETQYF
>TRBJ1-1|13|TRBV29-1
CSVIQVMYTEAFF
>TRBJ1-5|15|TRBV10-3
CAIRPGTGDNQPQHF
>TRBJ2-1|14|TRBV15
CATSRDSFRDEQFF
>TRBJ2-1|15|TRBV20-1
CSVRVIGGGRNEQFF
>TRBJ1-1|12|TRBV29-1
CSVALPGTEAFF
>TRBJ2-5|16|TRBV27
CASSFRLAGGRGTQYF
>TRBJ1-4|15|TRBV7-2
CASRPSSGEGKKLFF
>TRBJ2-3|21|TRBV6-1
CASSQRRRGAGGPEATDTQYF
>TRBJ2-2|14|TRBV18
CASSPTGGPGELFF
>TRBJ2-3|16|TRBV4-2
CASSHSSGGRGDTQYF
>TRBJ1-4|14|TRBV12-3/TRBV12-4
CASSINPGREKLFF
>TRBJ2-2|12|TRBV7-9
CASSLGSGELFF
>TRBJ1-5|15|TRBV9
CASSVGGQGDQPQHF
>TRBJ2-7|17|TRBV5-1
CASSSVILPGQGGEQYF
>TRBJ2-7|13|TRBV5-6
CASGRGLSYEQYF